This T cell receptor beta chain was identified during a study of T cells in Graves' hyperthyroidism and ophthalmopathy. Points from the study as a whole: Before onset, by a median of around six months, the model predicted ophthalmopathy. Among thyroid clonotypes expanded above 0.001, most also appeared in blood.

Exclusions: uncontrolled infection, other autoimmune disease, pregnancy, lactation. RNA transcripts yielded amplified TCR beta CDR3 regions. The HTBI primer set was used in a first-round RT-PCR of the TCR CDR3. TCRdb fed the multiplex PCR reads into MiXCR, producing one record per CDR3 protein. The sample shows about 270,000 distinct CDR3 sequences, roughly 22% of them seen only once. This clonotype showed up just a few times. Its antigen remains unknown. Sample: blood. This receptor was obtained from a young man with Graves' ophthalmopathy.

CDR3: CSASGITEAFF. The CDR3, as DNA: TGCAGTGCGTCAGGGATTACTGAAGCTTTCTTT. V gene TRBV20-1 combines with J gene TRBJ1-1; D possibly corresponds to TRBD1 (5 bases). The germline gives CDR1 DFQATT, CDR2 SNEGSKA (reference sequence). V lost 6 bases and J 5 bases, leaving 10 bases between the germline ends. This CDR3 has 11 amino acids.